This passage covers 28 T cell receptor beta chains from one sample sequenced in a study of T cell repertoires in cytomegalovirus infection. One entry per CDR3 protein results from TCRdb running MiXCR on the reads. The table lists 110,000 to 150,000 distinct CDR3 sequences, more than 25% of them singletons. Antigens of these TCRs are unknown. This sample comprised CD8+ T cells from cultured PBMCs, obtained from culture after CMV antigen stimulation. The receptors here all came from a human donor in good health (CMV status not recorded). Some clones in this sample may be carry-over from other donors' samples.

V gene TRBV28 combines with J gene TRBJ2-7, with D possibly matching TRBD2 (7 bases). This CDR3 has 13 amino acids. Trimming left V 8 bases short and J 7 bases short, with 18 bases between. Germline assignment: CDR1 MDHEN and CDR2 SYDVKM. CDR3 DNA sequence: TGTGCCAGCGATAGGGGGGGGGGCCGGGAGCAGTACTTC. Translating it yields CASDRGGGREQYF.

This clonotype was seen many times. This chain's CDR3 is CASSLDSGAGYNEQFF. CDR3 nucleotides: TGTGCCAGCAGCTTAGATTCAGGGGCCGGGTACAATGAGCAGTTCTTC. The J gene is TRBJ2-1, the V gene TRBV7-2; perhaps TRBD1 as D (6 bases). The CDR3 runs to 16 residues. Trimming left V 1 base short and J 4 bases short, with 14 bases between. Germline CDR1 SGHTA, CDR2 FQGNSA.

This clonotype showed up many times. The chain carries TRBV12-3 or TRBV12-4 and TRBJ2-1; D remains ambiguous. This CDR3 region has 12 residues. Trimming took off 6 bases at V and 8 bases at J, with 11 bases between the two ends. The CDR3 sequence is CASRYLLDEQFF. The DNA of the CDR3 is TGTGCCAGCAGATACCTCTTGGATGAGCAGTTCTTC.

This clonotype has just a few counts. The chain links TRBV6-5 to TRBJ1-1; D might be TRBD1 (5 bases). The V end was cut by 4 bases, the J end by 7 bases, with 13 bases between. The CDR3 is made up of 13 amino acids. Germline V lookup: CDR1 MNHEY, CDR2 SVGAGI. CDR3 amino acids: CASSLQGGNEAFF. CDR3 DNA sequence: TGTGCCAGCAGTTTGCAGGGTGGAAATGAAGCTTTCTTT.

The table lists this clonotype with a few counts. The V and J genes are TRBV5-1 and TRBJ1-5, with 9 positions matching TRBD1. J was trimmed by 4 bases and V by 0 bases; bases with no gene match: 5. The CDR3 contains 16 residues. Germline V gene lookup returns CDR1 SGHRS and CDR2 YFSETQ. The CDR3 DNA is TGCGCCAGCAGCTTGGCTCGGACAGGGGTTAATCAGCCCCAGCATTTT. This translates into CASSLARTGVNQPQHF.

For this clonotype: A read error may explain this, as a much larger clone is one base away. The V call is TRBV7-6, the J call TRBJ2-1; 7 nucleotides agree with TRBD2. The CDR3 length is 15 residues. Unmatched junction bases numbered 3, after V lost 3 bases and J lost 1 base. Germline V lookup: CDR1 SGHVS, CDR2 FNYEAQ. The CDR3 bases are TGTGCCAGCAGCTTGGGAGCGGGGTCCTACAATGAGCAGTTCTTC. Translation: CASSLGAGSYNEQFF.

V and J are TRBV20-1 and TRBJ1-5; no firm D call. With 6 bases removed from V and 7 bases from J, the gap between germline ends came to 13 bases. The germline V gene encodes CDR1 DFQATT and CDR2 SNEGSKA (reference sequence). The CDR3 covers 12 residues. The DNA of the CDR3 is TGCAGTGCCGCACCTGTTGGGCAGCCCCAGCATTTT. Its protein is CSAAPVGQPQHF.

This chain uses TRBV3-1 with TRBJ2-7; 9 nucleotides match TRBD2. The CDR3 extends over 14 amino acids. CDR1 is LGHDT, CDR2 YNNKEL, per germline (reference sequence). Trimming removed 4 bases from V and 7 bases from J; junction bases left unmatched: 8. The CDR3 region is CASSPTGLASEQYF. The CDR3, as DNA: TGTGCCAGCAGCCCAACGGGACTAGCCTCTGAGCAGTACTTC.

This clonotype was counted only a few times. The V and J genes are TRBV27 and TRBJ2-1; 9 bases fit TRBD1. Germline V gene lookup returns CDR1 MNHEY and CDR2 SMNVEV (reference sequence). CDR3 length: 13 residues. With 2 bases clipped from V and 9 bases from J, the junction kept 2 bases outside the gene matches. This chain's CDR3 is CASSLTGGFEQFF. CDR3 DNA: TGTGCCAGCAGTTTAACAGGGGGCTTTGAGCAGTTCTTC.

The rearrangement links TRBV10-3 to TRBJ1-2; D uncertain. CDR1 and CDR2 from the germline V gene are ENHRY and SYGVKD. The CDR3 sequence is 16 residues long. The germline V and J ends were trimmed by 0 bases and 4 bases, with 15 bases remaining between them. In DNA, the CDR3 is TGTGCCATCAGTGAGTCGTCCAATGGATTAGGCTATGGCTACACCTTC. This gives the protein CAISESSNGLGYGYTF.

As regards this clonotype: Sequence at one end of the junction differs from germline and may be a read error. The chain employs TRBV20-1 and TRBJ2-1; D perhaps matches TRBD2 (6 bases). The germline gives CDR1 DFQATT, CDR2 SNEGSKA (reference sequence). The CDR3 runs to 14 residues. CDR3 in DNA: TGCAGTACTAGCTTAGTCTCTGTCTACAATGAGCAGTTCTTC. This encodes CSTSLVSVYNEQFF.

The chain employs TRBV7-8 and TRBJ1-3; no definite D call. V was trimmed by 5 bases and J by 4 bases, leaving 9 bases between them. Germline V gene sequence: CDR1 SGHVS, CDR2 FQNEAQ. This CDR3 has 13 residues. The chain's CDR3 is CASSLLSGNTIYF. CDR3 bases: TGTGCCAGCAGCCTCTTGTCGGGAAACACCATATATTTT.

This clonotype was counted a few times. This chain uses TRBV3-1 with TRBJ2-1, with D perhaps TRBD1 or TRBD2 (5 bases each). Germline lookup yields CDR1 LGHDT and CDR2 YNNKEL (reference sequence). V gave up 4 bases and J gave up 0 bases, with 13 bases separating them. The CDR3 runs to 16 residues. The CDR3 DNA sequence: TGTGCCAGCAGCCGAAGGGACGCCAGCTCCTACAATGAGCAGTTCTTC. It encodes CASSRRDASSYNEQFF.

This chain links TRBV10-3 with TRBJ2-7; a possible D gene is TRBD2 (5 bases). The CDR3 is 13 residues long. The V gene lost 3 bases and the J gene lost 4 bases, with 10 bases spanning the gap. Germline V CDR1 and CDR2: ENHRY, SYGVKD. The CDR3: CAISDSRGYEQYF. For the CDR3, the DNA is TGTGCCATCAGTGACTCTCGAGGGTACGAGCAGTACTTC.

V usage is TRBV27 and J usage is TRBJ1-2; D is perhaps TRBD1 (5 bases). V lost 0 bases to trimming and J lost 7 bases, with 9 bases between them. CDR1 is MNHEY, CDR2 SMNVEV, per germline (reference sequence). CDR3 length: 13 residues. CDR3 bases: TGTGCCAGCAGTTTATCGCAGGGCTCTGGCTACACCTTC. As protein: CASSLSQGSGYTF.

The chain couples TRBV5-4 to TRBJ1-2; D is ambiguous. Germline V CDR1 and CDR2: SGHNT, YYREEE (reference sequence). The CDR3 covers 11 residues. V lost 1 base to trimming and J lost 6 bases, with 4 bases between them. The CDR3: CASSLYHGYTF. The CDR3 DNA is TGTGCCAGCAGCTTGTATCATGGCTACACCTTC.

J is TRBJ2-1 and V is TRBV12-3 or TRBV12-4; the D is unclear. The CDR3 is 13 amino acids. V shed 1 base and J shed 7 bases, with 8 bases lying between them. CDR3 in amino acids: CASSLGPTNEQFF. In DNA form, the CDR3 reads TGTGCCAGCAGTTTAGGTCCCACGAATGAGCAGTTCTTC.

V and J are TRBV27 and TRBJ1-4, with TRBD1 matching over 8 bases. The CDR3 has 14 residues. The V gene end was trimmed by 3 bases and the J gene end by 7 bases; junction bases not matched to a gene: 4. Germline V gene lookup returns CDR1 MNHEY and CDR2 SMNVEV (reference sequence). This chain's CDR3 is CASSFTGGGEKLFF. Written as DNA, the CDR3 is TGTGCCAGCAGTTTTACAGGGGGTGGTGAAAAACTGTTTTTT.

The chain links TRBV14 to TRBJ2-1; TRBD2 agrees at 7 bases. V was pared by 0 bases and J by 3 bases, with 5 bases of the junction left unmatched. The CDR3 has 16 amino acids. Germline V lookup: CDR1 SGHDN, CDR2 FVKESK. In DNA, the CDR3 is TGTGCCAGCAGCCAAGATACGGGGGGTTTCTACAATGAGCAGTTCTTC. Protein sequence: CASSQDTGGFYNEQFF.

This clonotype was observed a handful of times. The rearrangement joins TRBV5-6 to TRBJ1-1, with TRBD1 as a possible D gene (6 bases). CDR3 length: 15 amino acids. V lost 3 bases and J lost 4, with 16 bases in between. CDR1 is SGHDT and CDR2 is YYEEEE in the germline V gene. CDR3 in amino acids: CASSWETGMGTEAFF. CDR3 DNA: TGTGCCAGCAGCTGGGAGACAGGAATGGGCACTGAAGCTTTCTTT.

The J gene is TRBJ2-1, the V gene TRBV7-3, with TRBD2 matching over 8 bases. Germline loops: CDR1 SGHTA, CDR2 FQGTGA. J gave up 8 bases and V 3 bases, and 6 bases lay outside the gene matches. There are 14 residues in the CDR3. For the CDR3, the DNA is TGTGCCAGCAGCTTCGCGGGGGGCGGTGATGAGCAGTTCTTC. Amino acids: CASSFAGGGDEQFF.

This clonotype was observed at least ten times. The V call is TRBV13, the J call TRBJ1-2; the D is unclear. The CDR3 has 16 amino acids. The germline CDR1 and CDR2 sequences are PRHDT and FYEKMQ (reference sequence). The V gene lost 5 bases and the J gene lost 3 bases, with 19 bases spanning the gap. The CDR3 loop reads CASSLRRKGWDYGYTF. DNA of the CDR3: TGTGCCAGCAGCCTTCGACGAAAGGGATGGGACTATGGCTACACCTTC.

This clonotype was counted many times. CDR3 sequence (DNA): TGTGCCAGCAGCTTCCTAAGCGGGGGGGAAGAGACCCAGTACTTC. Residues: CASSFLSGGEETQYF. This sequence joins TRBV7-9 and TRBJ2-5, with 10 positions matching TRBD2. The CDR3 loop spans 15 amino acids. V shed 3 bases and J 3 bases; nucleotides not matched to a gene: 4. Germline CDR1 is SEHNR and CDR2 is FQNEAQ (reference sequence). The variable domain in full, with the rest retrieved from reference TRBV7-9 and TRBJ2-5, is DTGVSQNPRHKITKRGQNVTFRCDPISEHNRLYWYRQTLGQGPEFLTYFQNEAQLEKSRLLSDRFSAERPKGSFSTLEIQRTEQGDSAMYLCASSFLSGGEETQYFGPGTRLLVL.

The table lists this clonotype with a few counts. This rearrangement joins TRBV19 to TRBJ2-2; D is uncertain. CDR3 length: 14 amino acids. Trimming removed 3 bases at V and 3 bases at J, with 8 bases between. Germline CDR1 LNHDA, CDR2 SQIVND (reference sequence). CDR3 loop: CASSIWADTGELFF. CDR3 nucleotides: TGTGCCAGTAGTATCTGGGCGGACACCGGGGAGCTGTTTTTT.

This clonotype was seen a few times. The chain employs TRBV7-6 and TRBJ2-3, with D unclear. V was clipped by 1 base and J by 0 bases, with 11 bases between them. Germline V lookup: CDR1 SGHVS, CDR2 FNYEAQ. This CDR3 region has 16 residues. The chain's CDR3 is CASSLEDSSSTDTQYF. DNA for the CDR3: TGTGCCAGCAGCTTAGAAGACTCGTCTAGCACAGATACGCAGTATTTT. The full variable domain, rest sourced from reference TRBV7-6 and TRBJ2-3, is GAGVSQSPRYKVTKRGQDVALRCDPISGHVSLYWYRQALGQGPEFLTYFNYEAQQDKSGLPNDRFSAERPEGSISTLTIQRTEQRDSAMYRCASSLEDSSSTDTQYFGPGTRLTVL.

The rearrangement joins TRBV20-1 to TRBJ1-5; 10 positions agree with TRBD1. The V gene's germline CDR1 is DFQATT and CDR2 SNEGSKA (reference sequence). J lost 5 bases, V lost 6 bases, and 16 bases had no gene match. The CDR3 consists of 17 residues. The CDR3 DNA sequence: TGCAGTGCCTCTACCAGGGACAGGGGAATTTATGATCAGCCCCAGCATTTT. Protein: CSASTRDRGIYDQPQHF.

The CDR3 nucleotides are TGTGCCAGCACCCGACTAGCGGGGAACACAGATACGCAGTATTTT. Translation: CASTRLAGNTDTQYF. This sequence joins TRBV27 and TRBJ2-3, with TRBD2 identical over 11 bases. Germline V CDR1 and CDR2: MNHEY, SMNVEV (reference sequence). This CDR3 region has 15 residues. Trimming at V came to 7 bases and at J to 2 bases, leaving 5 bases not matched to a gene.

This clonotype has only a few counts. The V and J genes are TRBV7-2 and TRBJ2-1; D gene uncertain. The CDR3 contains 16 residues. In germline, CDR1 is SGHTA, CDR2 FQGNSA. Trimming removed 2 bases from V and 4 bases from J, with 15 bases in between. The CDR3 DNA follows: TGTGCCAGCAGCTTAAGTCTGCTGTGGGGTTACAATGAGCAGTTCTTC. Its protein is CASSLSLLWGYNEQFF.